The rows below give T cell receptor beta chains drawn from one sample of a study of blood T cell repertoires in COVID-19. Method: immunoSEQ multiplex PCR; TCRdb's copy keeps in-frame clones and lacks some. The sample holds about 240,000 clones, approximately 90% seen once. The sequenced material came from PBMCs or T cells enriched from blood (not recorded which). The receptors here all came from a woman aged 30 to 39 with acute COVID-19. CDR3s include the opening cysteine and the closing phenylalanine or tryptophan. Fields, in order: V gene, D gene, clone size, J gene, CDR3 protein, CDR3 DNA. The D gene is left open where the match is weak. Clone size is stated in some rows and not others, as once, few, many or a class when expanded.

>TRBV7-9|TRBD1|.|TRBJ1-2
CASSAPGGYVYGYTF
TGTGCCAGCAGCGCGCCAGGGGGCTACGTCTATGGCTACACCTTC
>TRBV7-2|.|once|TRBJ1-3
CASSLDGQGRSGNTIYF
TGTGCCAGCAGCTTAGATGGGCAAGGCCGCTCTGGAAACACCATATATTTT
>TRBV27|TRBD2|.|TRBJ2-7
CASTSPSAGGPPYEQYF
TGTGCCAGCACATCCCCTTCCGCGGGGGGCCCACCTTACGAGCAGTACTTC
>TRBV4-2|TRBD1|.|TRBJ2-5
CASSQEHVGTGSQETQYF
TGTGCCAGCAGCCAAGAGCATGTGGGGACAGGGAGCCAAGAGACCCAGTACTTC
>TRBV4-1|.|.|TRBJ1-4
CASSQVGAYEKLFF
TGCGCCAGCAGCCAAGTGGGGGCGTATGAAAAACTGTTTTTT
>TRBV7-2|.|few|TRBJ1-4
CASSENTNEKLFF
TGTGCCAGCAGCGAGAATACCAATGAAAAACTGTTTTTT
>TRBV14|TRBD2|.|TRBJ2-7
CASSQTLSAGGRNEQYF
TGTGCCAGCAGCCAGACCCTTAGCGCGGGGGGGCGCAACGAGCAGTACTTC
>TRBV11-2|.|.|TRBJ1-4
CASSLDRAGDEKLFF
TGTGCCAGCAGCTTAGACAGGGCTGGAGATGAAAAACTGTTTTTT
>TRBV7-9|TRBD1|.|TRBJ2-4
CASSFGQGLQYF
TGTGCCAGCAGCTTCGGACAGGGACTTCAGTACTTC
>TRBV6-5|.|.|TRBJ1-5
CASSYGRNGNQPQHF
TGTGCCAGCAGTTACGGGCGCAATGGCAATCAGCCCCAGCATTTT
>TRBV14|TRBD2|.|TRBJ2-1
CASSQEEEAGIEQFF
TGTGCCAGCAGCCAAGAGGAGGAAGCGGGGATTGAGCAGTTCTTC
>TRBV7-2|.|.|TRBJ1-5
CASSFYGNQPQHF
TGTGCCAGCAGCTTCTATGGTAATCAGCCCCAGCATTTT
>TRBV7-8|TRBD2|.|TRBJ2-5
CASSPRSRLAGGPGQETQYF
TGTGCCAGCAGCCCAAGGTCCCGACTAGCGGGGGGGCCGGGGCAAGAGACCCAGTACTTC
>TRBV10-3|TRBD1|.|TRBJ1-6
CAISDNGQGGYNSPLHF
TGTGCCATCAGTGACAACGGACAGGGGGGTTATAATTCACCCCTCCACTTT
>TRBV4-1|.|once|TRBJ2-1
CASSHYRDKLINEQFF
TGCGCCAGCAGCCATTACCGGGACAAGTTAATCAATGAGCAGTTCTTC
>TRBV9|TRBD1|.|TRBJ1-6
CASSGQGASPLHF
TGTGCCAGCAGCGGACAGGGAGCGTCACCCCTCCACTTT
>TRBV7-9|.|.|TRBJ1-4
CASSLGLRTVNEKLFF
TGTGCCAGCAGCTTAGGACTTCGGACAGTTAATGAAAAACTGTTTTTT
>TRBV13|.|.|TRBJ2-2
CASSFPDSGELFF
TGTGCCAGCAGCTTCCCGGACAGCGGGGAGCTGTTTTTT
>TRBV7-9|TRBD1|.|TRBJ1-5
CASSLGTGDNNQPQHF
TGTGCCAGCAGCTTAGGGACAGGGGATAACAATCAGCCCCAGCATTTT
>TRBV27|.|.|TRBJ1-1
CASTIRGLNTEAFF
TGTGCCAGCACCATTAGGGGATTGAACACTGAAGCTTTCTTT
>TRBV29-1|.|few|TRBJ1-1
CSVGSGEGLAFF
TGCAGCGTTGGCTCAGGGGAAGGACTAGCTTTCTTT
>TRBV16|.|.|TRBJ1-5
CASSHTSDTLQPQHF
TGTGCCAGCAGCCACACATCGGACACTCTCCAGCCCCAGCATTTT
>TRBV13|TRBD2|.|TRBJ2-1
CASSSRGGRVEQFF
TGTGCCAGCAGCTCCCGGGGGGGCCGGGTTGAGCAGTTCTTC
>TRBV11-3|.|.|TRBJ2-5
CASSLTAQETQYF
TGTGCCAGCAGCCTGACAGCCCAAGAGACCCAGTACTTC